This T cell receptor (beta chain) was found in a study of T cell responses to AZD1222 COVID-19 vaccine. The study, taken as a whole, reports: When two AZD1222 doses had been given, Spike-specific TCR breadth and depth rose. Among vaccine-associated CD4 TCRs, coverage spanned spike, with dominance at 160-218 and 743-854. Nearly half of the spike-specific TCRs reportedly recognize variant regions that carry no mutations.

Profiled with immunoSEQ multiplex PCR; TCRdb holds only in-frame clones, not every one. The sample lists about 200,000 clones; approximately 92% were seen once. In the case of this clone: The antigen is undetermined.

J was trimmed by 7 bases and V by 0 bases; bases with no gene match: 9. The CDR3 spans 15 residues. Germline V gene sequence: CDR1 LNHNV, CDR2 YYDKDF (reference sequence). Sequencing used peripheral blood, obtained 28 days after the second dose of the MenACWY control vaccine. The chain recombines TRBV15 with TRBJ2-7, with 7 bases aligning to TRBD2. The clonotype was recovered from an adult who received the MenACWY meningococcal vaccine as a control. The CDR3 coding sequence is TGTGCCACCAGCAGAGATGGCGGGAGTTCAGGAGAGCAGTACTTC. Translated: CATSRDGGSSGEQYF. Full variable domain (missing parts from reference TRBV15 and TRBJ2-7): DAMVIQNPRYQVTQFGKPVTLSCSQTLNHNVMYWYQQKSSQAPKLLFHYYDKDFNNEADTPDNFQSRRPNTSFCFLDIRSPGLGDTAMYLCATSRDGGSSGEQYFGPGTRLTVT.